These 3 T cell receptor beta chains came from one sample sequenced in a study of response to subunit inactivated influenza vaccine. Each CDR3 protein gets one entry after TCRdb re-called the RT-PCR reads with MiXCR. The repertoire consists of about 800,000 distinct CDR3 sequences, with 20% to 25% occurring once and the leading ten covering roughly 10%. Source: PBMCs from blood, taken approximately 5 days after vaccination. Receptors originate from a man between 45 and 60 years old who received an inactivated influenza vaccine.

The chain carries TRBV22-1 and TRBJ2-6; the table's D call, TRBD1, has no DNA check behind it. TRBV22-1 is described as a pseudogene. The CDR3 consists of 19 residues. CDR3 protein: CTLSLSWAGDDSGANVLTF. The CDR3 DNA follows: TGTACCCTCAGTTTAAGTTGGGCAGGGGATGACTCTGGGGCCAACGTCCTGACTTTC.

The chain uses TRBV4-2 and TRBJ2-1; unclear D gene. Trimming left V 4 bases short and J 7 bases short, with 11 bases between. This CDR3 comprises 13 residues. Germline values: CDR1 LGHNA, CDR2 YNFKEQ. The CDR3 loop is CASSPLQSNEQFF. The CDR3 DNA is TGTGCCAGCAGCCCCCTGCAGAGTAATGAGCAGTTCTTC.

This clonotype has just a few counts. The chain couples TRBV2 to TRBJ2-7, with 8 bases that match TRBD2. This CDR3 has 15 amino acids. The J segment lost 7 bases and the V segment lost 0 bases, leaving 8 bases of the junction unmatched. Germline loops: CDR1 SNHLY, CDR2 FYNNEI. The DNA of the CDR3 is TGTGCCAGCAGTGAAGCCCTGGGGACTAGGGGAGAGCAGTACTTC. Protein product: CASSEALGTRGEQYF.